Described below is a single T cell receptor beta chain sequence and its context. The antigen remains unidentified. V was cut by 2 bases and J by 5 bases, with 12 bases left in between. CDR3 size: 14 residues. Per the germline V gene, CDR1 is SGHVS and CDR2 is FQNEAQ. After constant-region reverse-primer amplification, full-length variable regions underwent semi-nested PCR with Nested Universal Primer A. Using its own MiXCR run on the 5' RACE reads, TCRdb lists one record per CDR3 protein. Altogether tens of thousands of distinct CDR3 sequences are present, around 28% being singletons, with the ten largest covering approximately 2%. Purified naive CD4+ T cells were depleted of CD25+ Tregs. The study, taken as a whole, reports: Tumor Treg TCRs overlapped most with tumor naive CD4+ cells. The larger cohort examined one V-J beta rearrangement, not whole repertoires.

The sequencing sample was made of naive CD4+ T cells sorted from blood. Subset here: naive CD4+ T cells, CD4+CD45RA+CD25-. The clonotype originates from a female donor with breast cancer. The chain recombines TRBV7-8 with TRBJ1-2; D possibly corresponds to TRBD1 (6 bases). CDR3 amino acids: CASSLTGREYGYTF. CDR3 nucleotide sequence: TGTGCCAGCAGCTTAACAGGGCGTGAATATGGCTACACCTTC.